A single sample gave rise to the 3 T cell receptor beta chains below, sequenced in a study of cytomegalovirus exposure and HLA in healthy donors. Researchers ran the PCR with 60 Vbeta and 13 Jbeta primers. Clones were sequenced by immunoSEQ multiplex PCR, and TCRdb holds only the in-frame ones, with some missing. The data show 150,000 to 180,000 clones, over 70% seen once. Sample: PBMCs. The origin of the receptors is a young man in good health and CMV-seropositive.

Here the CDR3 reads CASAGANQPQHF. The CDR3 DNA sequence: TGTGCCAGCGCGGGGGCTAATCAGCCCCAGCATTTT. The chain carries TRBV28 and TRBJ1-5; TRBD1 is a possible D gene (6 bases). Germline assignment: CDR1 MDHEN and CDR2 SYDVKM. This CDR3 is built from 12 residues. Trimming stripped 8 bases from V and 4 bases from J, with 9 bases between.

The V and J genes are TRBV5-6 and TRBJ2-7; 8 bases align to TRBD1. J was trimmed by 1 base and V by 4 bases; bases with no gene match: 10. This CDR3 contains 16 residues. Germline CDR1 SGHDT, CDR2 YYEEEE. In DNA, the CDR3 is TGTGCCAGCAGCGCGGCACTGAGACAGGGGTCCTACGAGCAGTACTTC. It yields the protein CASSAALRQGSYEQYF.

The gene calls are TRBV2 and TRBJ2-7; D perhaps matches TRBD1 (5 bases). Trimming took off 5 bases at V and 0 bases at J, with 11 bases between the two ends. This CDR3 is 14 amino acids long. Germline lookup yields CDR1 SNHLY and CDR2 FYNNEI. CDR3: CASSLQESSYEQYF. The CDR3, as DNA: TGTGCCAGCAGTTTACAGGAGAGCTCCTACGAGCAGTACTTC.